Listed below are T cell receptor beta chains from one sample, sequenced in a study of T cell repertoires in cytomegalovirus infection. No antigen has been assigned to these receptors. MiXCR was run by TCRdb on the reads, yielding one entry per CDR3 protein. The sample holds 650,000 to 850,000 distinct CDR3 sequences, roughly 28% seen once. Source: cultured CD8+ T cells from PBMCs, taken from culture after CMV antigen stimulation. The receptors were gathered from a human donor in good health (CMV status not recorded). Some clones in this sample may be carry-over from other donors' samples. CDR3s include the opening cysteine and the closing phenylalanine or tryptophan. The D gene is left open where the match is weak. The size entry is marked missing in some rows and otherwise reads once, few, many or a size class.

clone_size cdr3_length j_call v_call d_call cdr3_nt cdr3_aa
once 12 TRBJ2-1 TRBV6-2/TRBV6-3 - TGTGCCAGCACCGCACAGGGAGATGAGCAGTTCTTC CASTAQGDEQFF
- 13 TRBJ1-2 TRBV20-1 - TGCAGTGCTAGAGGGGGACATGAATATGGCTACACCTTC CSARGGHEYGYTF
many 13 TRBJ1-4 TRBV7-9 TRBD1 TGTGCCACCTCCGACGGACAGGAAGGTGAAAGATTTTTT CATSDGQEGERFF
once 15 TRBJ2-1 TRBV6-6 - TGTGCCAGCAGTTACAACCTAGTTTCCTACAATGAGCAGTTCTTC CASSYNLVSYNEQFF
few 15 TRBJ2-1 TRBV7-6 - TGTGCCAGCAACTCTGGGCAGGGAGGCTACAATGAGCAGTTCTTC CASNSGQGGYNEQFF
few 12 TRBJ2-7 TRBV10-3 TRBD2 TGTGCCATCACCCCCCCGGGAGGCGAGCAGTACTTC CAITPPGGEQYF
- 13 TRBJ1-1 TRBV5-4 TRBD1 TGTGCCAGCAGCTTCTGGACAGGCCCAGAAGCTTTCTTT CASSFWTGPEAFF
- 12 TRBJ1-2 TRBV27 - TGTGCCAGCAGAAAACAGGGAGTTGGCTACACCTTC CASRKQGVGYTF
- 14 TRBJ1-2 TRBV2 - TGTGCCAGCAGTGAGGTACCAGAATTCTATGGCTACACCTTC CASSEVPEFYGYTF
once 15 TRBJ2-7 TRBV9 - TGTGCCAGCAGCGTAACGGGGGCTAGTACCTACGAGCAGTACTTC CASSVTGASTYEQYF
- 13 TRBJ1-2 TRBV12-3/TRBV12-4 TRBD1 TGTGCCAGCAGTCGCGGGACAGCCAATGGCTACACCTTC CASSRGTANGYTF
many 16 TRBJ2-2 TRBV12-3/TRBV12-4 TRBD1 TGTGCCAGCAGCCCTACCGGGACAGGGGTCACCGGGGAGCTGTTTTTT CASSPTGTGVTGELFF
few 14 TRBJ1-2 TRBV12-3/TRBV12-4 - TGTGCCAGCAGCCCCCCGAACAGGTCCTATGGCTACACCTTC CASSPPNRSYGYTF
- 11 TRBJ2-2 TRBV20-1 - TGCAGTGCTAGATGGGGGGAGGAGCTGTTTTTT CSARWGEELFF
- 14 TRBJ2-2 TRBV15 - TGTGCCACCAGCAGACCTCAATACACCGGGGAGCTGTTTTTT CATSRPQYTGELFF
- 19 TRBJ1-5 TRBV6-1 - TGTGCCAGCAGTGAACCACCCTCCGGGACGGTCGATAGCAATCAGCCCCAGCATTTT CASSEPPSGTVDSNQPQHF
few 12 TRBJ2-7 TRBV20-1 - TGCAGTGCTAGGGAAACCTCCTACGAGCAGTACTTC CSARETSYEQYF
few 15 TRBJ2-3 TRBV13 TRBD1 TGTGCCAGCAGCTCAAGACAGGGGGCTACAGATACGCAGTATTTT CASSSRQGATDTQYF
few 14 TRBJ2-7 TRBV27 TRBD1 TGTGCCAGCAGACCCGGGACAGACTCCTACGAGCAGTACTTC CASRPGTDSYEQYF
few 13 TRBJ2-2 TRBV7-2 - TGTGCCTGTTCGAGGGGCGGCACCGGGGAGCTGTTTTTT CACSRGGTGELFF
many 13 TRBJ2-3 TRBV12-3/TRBV12-4 - TGTGCCGGGTCAGGGCCTAGCACAGATACGCAGTATTTT CAGSGPSTDTQYF
- 14 TRBJ2-7 TRBV7-6 - TGTGCCAGCAGCTTAGACTCAGGGGTGTACGAGCAGTACTTC CASSLDSGVYEQYF
few 18 TRBJ2-2 TRBV3-1 - TGTGCCAGCAGCCAAGATAACGGGGGGCGAGGGTTCACCGGGGAGCTGTTTTTT CASSQDNGGRGFTGELFF
- 12 TRBJ2-3 TRBV11-1 - TGTGACAGCAGCTTAGATACGGATACGCAGTATTTT CDSSLDTDTQYF
few 15 TRBJ1-1 TRBV7-6 - TGTGCCAGCAGCTTATTGACGGACAAGGCGGATGAAGCTTTCTTT CASSLLTDKADEAFF
- 12 TRBJ2-1 TRBV15 - TGTGCCACCAGCCCAGGGAGGAATGAGCAGTTCTTC CATSPGRNEQFF
- 13 TRBJ2-2 TRBV24-1 TRBD2 TGTGCCACCAAGCGGGGGATCGCCGGGGAGCTGTTTTTT CATKRGIAGELFF
few 14 TRBJ1-1 TRBV12-3/TRBV12-4 - TGTGCCAGCAGCTTACAGAAATCGAACACTGAAGCTTTCTTT CASSLQKSNTEAFF
many 13 TRBJ1-5 TRBV7-2 - TGTGCCAGCCGCGGACGGTTCAATCAGCCCCAGCATTTT CASRGRFNQPQHF
- 14 TRBJ2-4 TRBV4-3 TRBD1 TGCGCCAGCAGCCCTCCCGGACAGGGAAACATTCAGTACTTC CASSPPGQGNIQYF
few 11 TRBJ2-3 TRBV2 - TGTGCGAGCAGGGGTTCCGATACGCAGTATTTT CASRGSDTQYF
few 14 TRBJ1-6 TRBV7-2 - TGTGCCAGCAGCTTAGACGTTTATAATTCACCCCTCCACTTT CASSLDVYNSPLHF
- 14 TRBJ2-1 TRBV20-1 TRBD2 TGCAGTGCCAGAGGGCGGGGGTATAAGGATGAGCAGTTCTTC CSARGRGYKDEQFF
many 14 TRBJ2-7 TRBV7-6 TRBD1 TGTGCCAGCAGCCTGTGGACAGGGACCTACGAGCAGTACTTC CASSLWTGTYEQYF
few 16 TRBJ1-2 TRBV5-6 TRBD1 TGTGCCAGCAGCCTCTCCCGGGACAGTATCAACTATGGCTACACCTTC CASSLSRDSINYGYTF
few 17 TRBJ2-3 TRBV6-6 - TGTGCCAGCAGTTCGACCCCGGGGGCTATTAGCACAGATACGCAGTATTTT CASSSTPGAISTDTQYF
- 17 TRBJ2-1 TRBV12-3/TRBV12-4 - TGTGCCAGCAGTTTCGACCAACAGGTCCCCTCCTACAATGAGCAGTTCTTC CASSFDQQVPSYNEQFF
- 15 TRBJ1-2 TRBV6-1 - TGTGCCAGCAAGATCGGCGTAATAGCTAACTATGGCTACACCTTC CASKIGVIANYGYTF
many 13 TRBJ2-5 TRBV4-1 - TGCGCCAGCAGTCAAGACGGGGGTAAGACCCAGTACTTC CASSQDGGKTQYF
many 18 TRBJ2-3 TRBV7-6 TRBD2 TGTGCCAGCAGCAAATCGGGACTAGCGGGGGCGAGCACAGATACGCAGTATTTT CASSKSGLAGASTDTQYF
few 14 TRBJ1-6 TRBV27 TRBD1 TGTGCCAGCAGCTGGGGGACAGATAATTCACCCCTCCACTTT CASSWGTDNSPLHF
few 13 TRBJ2-1 TRBV14 - TGTGCCAGCAGCCAAGGTTGGGGAGGTGAGCAGTTCTTC CASSQGWGGEQFF
- 15 TRBJ1-1 TRBV27 - TGTGCCAGCAGTTTTTCCCACACAGGGCACACTGAAGCTTTCTTT CASSFSHTGHTEAFF
- 14 TRBJ1-1 TRBV4-1 - TGCGCCAGCAGCCATCCGGGGGAGAACACTGAAGCTTTCTTT CASSHPGENTEAFF
- 15 TRBJ2-5 TRBV18 TRBD2 TGTGCCAGCTCACCACCAGAGACTAGCGGGGGGACCCAGTACTTC CASSPPETSGGTQYF
- 13 TRBJ1-2 TRBV7-9 - TGTGCCAGCAGCGCGGACGGGAGATATGGCTACACCTTC CASSADGRYGYTF
few 15 TRBJ2-1 TRBV6-2/TRBV6-3 TRBD2 TGTGCCAGCACTCCCAGCGGGGGGGCCCACAATGAGCAGTTCTTC CASTPSGGAHNEQFF
many 16 TRBJ2-4 TRBV7-2 TRBD2 TGTGCCAGCAGACCGACTAGCGGGGGCTCCAAAAACATTCAGTACTTC CASRPTSGGSKNIQYF
- 14 TRBJ1-1 TRBV12-3/TRBV12-4 - TGTGCCAGCAGTTTAGAGAGGGGTAAGACTGAAGCTTTCTTT CASSLERGKTEAFF
many 14 TRBJ1-1 TRBV27 - TGTGCCAGCAGTCTACAGCCTAGATGGACTGAAGCTTTCTTT CASSLQPRWTEAFF
- 14 TRBJ2-5 TRBV7-9 TRBD2 TGTGCCAGCAACCCAAGGACTAGAGGCGAGACCCAGTACTTC CASNPRTRGETQYF
many 16 TRBJ2-1 TRBV12-3/TRBV12-4 - TGTGCCAGCAGTTTAATTCCTGATAAGGGGGGCACTGAGCAGTTCTTC CASSLIPDKGGTEQFF
- 15 TRBJ1-1 TRBV6-5 TRBD1 TGTGCCAGCAGTTCGGGACAGGGAGTGGTAACTGAAGCTTTCTTT CASSSGQGVVTEAFF